This TCR beta chain was sequenced in a study of cytotoxic CD8 clonotypes in ibrutinib-treated CLL. Germline V gene sequence: CDR1 SGHDT, CDR2 YYEEEE. CDR3 length: 13 residues. V gave up 0 bases and J gave up 2 bases, with 5 bases separating them. Profiled with immunoSEQ multiplex PCR; TCRdb holds only in-frame clones, not every one. The sample lists about 130,000 clones, roughly 85% occurring once. The receptor was derived from a human donor with chronic lymphocytic leukemia. V is TRBV5-6 and J is TRBJ2-5; D call uncertain. The sequencing used PBMCs, collected after 24 months of ibrutinib treatment. In DNA form, the CDR3 reads TGTGCCAGCAGCTTGGTACGGCAAGAGACCCAGTACTTC. Its translation is CASSLVRQETQYF.